The 11 T cell receptor beta chains below were found in one sample sequenced in a study of monozygotic twins with inflammatory bowel disease (dated by TCRdb to 2018 to 2020). Library creation used 5' RACE. Sequenced using an Illumina HiSeq 2500. After TCRdb reprocessed the reads, each CDR3 protein sequence was kept as one row, without DNA. This sample's table contains 350,000 to 550,000 distinct CDR3 sequences. Of the sample, more than 2% is held by the ten largest clones. Material: blood. Source of these receptors: a human donor with ulcerative colitis or Crohn's disease, or a healthy co-twin of an affected twin (not recorded which).

V is TRBV19 and J is TRBJ1-1; the TCRdb call, TRBD1, lacks DNA for checking. This CDR3 is built from 14 residues. CDR1 is LNHDA and CDR2 is SQIVND in the germline V gene (reference sequence). The CDR3 is CASSGGLMNTEAFF.

This chain uses TRBV5-1 with TRBJ2-3; the D call of TRBD1 rests on TCRdb alone, since no DNA is present to check it. The CDR3 length is 14 residues. Per the germline V gene, CDR1 is SGHRS and CDR2 is YFSETQ. CDR3 loop: CASSLRTATDTQYF. Full variable domain (remainder filled in from reference TRBV5-1 and TRBJ2-3): KAGVTQTPRYLIKTRGQQVTLSCSPISGHRSVSWYQQTPGQGLQFLFEYFSETQRNKGNFPGRFSGRQFSNSRSEMNVSTLELGDSALYLCASSLRTATDTQYFGPGTRLTVL.

This chain links TRBV28 with TRBJ1-5; lacking DNA, the TRBD1 call made by TCRdb goes unchecked. The germline V gene encodes CDR1 MDHEN and CDR2 SYDVKM. The CDR3 runs to 14 residues. The CDR3 reads CASSATGNGQPQHF.

The chain couples TRBV4-1 to TRBJ2-7; TCRdb indicates TRBD1, and absent DNA this call remains unverified. The CDR3 covers 14 residues. In germline, CDR1 is MGHRA, CDR2 YSYEKL. Here the CDR3 reads CASSQGTGDYEQYF.

The V and J genes are TRBV13 and TRBJ1-1. The CDR3 consists of 12 residues. The V gene's germline CDR1 is PRHDT and CDR2 FYEKMQ (reference sequence). CDR3: CASSLQRTEAFF.

The gene calls are TRBV6-5 and TRBJ1-5. The CDR3 has 17 amino acids. Germline CDR1 is MNHEY and CDR2 is SVGAGI. The CDR3 here is CASSYGGRTSQNQPQHF.

The V call is TRBV29-1, the J call TRBJ1-2. The CDR3 has 13 amino acids. The V gene's germline CDR1 is SQVTM and CDR2 ANQGSEA. The CDR3 sequence is CSVEGRALQRGTF.

The CDR3 region is CASSPGYRGLYGYTF. V is TRBV5-6 and J is TRBJ1-2; lacking DNA, the TRBD1 call made by TCRdb goes unchecked. Germline lookup yields CDR1 SGHDT and CDR2 YYEEEE. The CDR3 length is 15 residues.

This chain joins TRBV7-2 and TRBJ2-1; absent DNA, TCRdb's TRBD1 call cannot be checked. This CDR3 has 13 amino acids. Looked up from germline, CDR1 is SGHTA and CDR2 is FQGNSA. The CDR3 loop reads CASSPQQGTEQFF.

CDR3 protein: CASSLIRTSGEQFF. V gene TRBV7-2 combines with J gene TRBJ2-1; TCRdb outputs TRBD2, but without DNA this stays unchecked. CDR3 size: 14 residues. The germline V gene has CDR1 SGHTA and CDR2 FQGNSA.

The chain uses TRBV5-1 and TRBJ2-7. Germline V CDR1 and CDR2: SGHRS, YFSETQ. This CDR3 is built from 13 residues. This chain's CDR3 is CASSFSWSYEQYF.